This T cell receptor (beta chain) was sequenced in a study of T cells after yellow fever vaccination. This clonotype was found a few times. What it recognizes is unknown. One entry per CDR3 protein, called by TCRdb with MiXCR from the 5' RACE reads. This table holds just under 600,000 distinct CDR3 sequences, approximately 13% found once. This CDR3 is 17 amino acids long. CDR1 MNHEY and CDR2 SVGEGT come from the germline V gene. Trimming took 8 bases from V and 4 from J; bases not matched to a gene: 15. Regarding the study as a whole: Researchers noted that a small share of clonotypes showed up in both CD4 and CD8 compartments. Booster sampling recovered most clones from primary vaccination (96% CD4, 80% to 90% CD8). Peaking faster, on day 5 versus 15, the secondary response was nonetheless weaker. Bulk-population clonotypes that are abundant could appear as contaminants in FACS-sorted repertoires.

The sample was PBMCs, taken on the day of the yellow fever booster vaccination. This clonotype was obtained from a man in his thirties or forties who received the YFV17D yellow fever vaccine. The chain employs TRBV6-2 or TRBV6-3 and TRBJ2-7, with 12 bases that match TRBD2. The CDR3 here is CASPSRLAGGPLYEQYF. The CDR3 DNA reads TGTGCCAGCCCCTCCAGGCTAGCGGGAGGGCCTTTATACGAGCAGTACTTC.